The clone carrying this T cell receptor beta chain was recorded a few times. The data stem from a study of T-cell reconstitution after alpha-beta-depleted transplantation in children. Germline CDR1 is MDHEN and CDR2 is SYDVKM. Trimming left V 7 bases short and J 9 bases short, with 12 bases between. CDR3 length: 11 amino acids. During its preparation, the TCRbeta library received unique molecular identifiers. TCRdb reanalysed the PCR reads using MiXCR and keeps one entry per CDR3 protein. The sample includes about 360,000 distinct CDR3 sequences, about an eighth seen only once; the top ten take around 4.5%.

The rearrangement links TRBV28 to TRBJ1-1, with D possibly being TRBD1 (5 bases). This material consisted of PBMCs, taken from the stem cell graft. This receptor was obtained from a human donor who donated a stem cell graft to a child with Fanconi anemia. CDR3 DNA sequence: TGTGCCAGCACCCTGGGGGGGAAAGCTTTCTTT. This sequence encodes CASTLGGKAFF. Variable domain in full (rest from reference TRBV28 and TRBJ1-1): DVKVTQSSRYLVKRTGEKVFLECVQDMDHENMFWYRQDPGLGLRLIYFSYDVKMKEKGDIPEGYSVSREKKERFSLILESASTNQTSMYLCASTLGGKAFFGQGTRLTVV.